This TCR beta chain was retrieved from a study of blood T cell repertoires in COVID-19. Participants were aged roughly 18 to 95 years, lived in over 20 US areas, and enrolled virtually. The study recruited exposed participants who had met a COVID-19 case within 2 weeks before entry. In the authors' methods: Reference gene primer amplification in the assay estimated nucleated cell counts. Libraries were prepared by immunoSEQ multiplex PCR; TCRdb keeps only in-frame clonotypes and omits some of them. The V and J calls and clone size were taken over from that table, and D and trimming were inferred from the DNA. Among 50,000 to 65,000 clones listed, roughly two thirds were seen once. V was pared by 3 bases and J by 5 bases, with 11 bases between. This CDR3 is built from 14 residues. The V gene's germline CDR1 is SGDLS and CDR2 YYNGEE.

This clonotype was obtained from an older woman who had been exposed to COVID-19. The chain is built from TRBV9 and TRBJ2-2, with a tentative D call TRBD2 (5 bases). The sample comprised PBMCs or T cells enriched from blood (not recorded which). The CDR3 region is CASSGHGETGELFF. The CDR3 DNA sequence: TGTGCCAGCAGCGGCCACGGGGAAACCGGGGAGCTGTTTTTT.